Below are 30 T cell receptor beta chains sequenced from a single sample in a study of cytomegalovirus exposure and HLA in healthy donors. Both 60 Vbeta primers and 13 Jbeta primers went into the PCR. The assay was immunoSEQ multiplex PCR, and TCRdb's table has in-frame clones only and misses some. In the table there are about 90,000 clones, less than 85% of which are singletons. The sequencing sample was made of PBMCs. The receptors here all came from a man aged 18 to 30 in good health and CMV-seronegative.

CDR3 protein: CASSPPLSEGLYNEQFF. The CDR3, as DNA: TGTGCCAGCAGCCCCCCCCTGTCGGAGGGCTTATACAATGAGCAGTTCTTC. The V gene is TRBV7-9, the J gene TRBJ2-1; D is possibly TRBD2 (6 bases). This CDR3 has 17 amino acids. V was trimmed by 5 bases and J by 4 bases, leaving 21 bases between them. CDR1 is SEHNR and CDR2 is FQNEAQ in the germline V gene (reference sequence).

The chain is built from TRBV5-1 and TRBJ1-2; D unresolved. Trimming took 4 bases from V and 2 from J, leaving 9 bases between them. The V gene's germline CDR1 is SGHRS and CDR2 YFSETQ. This CDR3 contains 13 residues. For the CDR3, the DNA is TGCGCCAGCAGCGCGGTGGCGAACTATGGCTACACCTTC. Its translation: CASSAVANYGYTF. The whole variable domain, remainder taken from reference TRBV5-1 and TRBJ1-2, is KAGVTQTPRYLIKTRGQQVTLSCSPISGHRSVSWYQQTPGQGLQFLFEYFSETQRNKGNFPGRFSGRQFSNSRSEMNVSTLELGDSALYLCASSAVANYGYTFGSGTRLTVV.

The chain uses TRBV27 and TRBJ2-7; possibly TRBD1 for D (5 bases). Trimming took off 6 bases at V and 2 bases at J, with 20 bases between the two ends. The CDR3 runs to 16 residues. The germline gives CDR1 MNHEY, CDR2 SMNVEV (reference sequence). The CDR3 DNA reads as TGTGCCAGCAGGCCCCGACAGCAGGGATTACCCTACGAGCAGTACTTC. Its translation: CASRPRQQGLPYEQYF.

This clone was picked up a small number of times. This chain uses TRBV5-4 with TRBJ2-1; D gene uncertain. The V gene's germline CDR1 is SGHNT and CDR2 YYREEE (reference sequence). The CDR3 has 11 residues. Trimming took off 1 base at V and 10 bases at J, with 6 bases between the two ends. In DNA, the CDR3 is TGTGCCAGCAGCTTGTTCTTGGAGCAGTTCTTC. This translates into CASSLFLEQFF.

The chain carries TRBV14 and TRBJ1-1; a possible D gene is TRBD1 (6 bases). CDR1 and CDR2 from the germline V gene are SGHDN and FVKESK. CDR3 length equals 16 residues. The ends were cut back, 4 bases at V and 1 base at J, with 16 bases in the middle. CDR3 DNA: TGTGCCAGCAGCCGGAGGTTGCCGGACAGGAACACTGAAGCTTTCTTT. Its protein product is CASSRRLPDRNTEAFF.

The chain recombines TRBV5-6 with TRBJ1-5; D may be TRBD1 (5 bases). V dropped 7 bases and J dropped 0 bases, with 5 bases sitting between them. Germline CDR1 is SGHDT and CDR2 is YYEEEE. This CDR3 is 12 amino acids long. The CDR3 bases are TGTGCCAGCCAGGGTAGCAATCAGCCCCAGCATTTT. This codes for CASQGSNQPQHF. Supplemented by reference TRBV5-6 and TRBJ1-5, the full variable domain reads DAGVTQSPTHLIKTRGQQVTLRCSPKSGHDTVSWYQQALGQGPQFIFQYYEEEERQRGNFPDRFSGHQFPNYSSELNVNALLLGDSALYLCASQGSNQPQHFGDGTRLSIL.

This clone was recorded a few times. The chain couples TRBV29-1 to TRBJ1-2; D may be TRBD1 (6 bases). The V end lost 0 bases, the J end lost 5 bases, and 22 bases lay between the germline ends. Germline-derived CDR1 and CDR2 are SQVTM and ANQGSEA. The CDR3 has 17 amino acids. CDR3 residues: CSVEDWGLDRKEYGYTF. CDR3 bases: TGCAGCGTTGAAGATTGGGGCCTCGACAGGAAAGAATATGGCTACACCTTC.

This clone has a single count. This chain uses TRBV7-9 with TRBJ2-7; 8 positions agree with TRBD2. The germline CDR1 and CDR2 sequences are SEHNR and FQNEAQ (reference sequence). This CDR3 has 14 residues. Trimming at V came to 3 bases and at J to 6 bases, leaving 7 bases not matched to a gene. The CDR3 region is CASSFPGGPSEQYF. CDR3 DNA sequence: TGTGCCAGCAGCTTTCCGGGAGGGCCGAGCGAGCAGTACTTC.

V usage is TRBV5-1 and J usage is TRBJ2-7, with D perhaps TRBD2 (5 bases). Trimming shortened V by 0 bases and J by 4 bases, and 8 bases separated the two germline ends. The CDR3 is 13 residues long. Germline CDR1 reads SGHRS; CDR2 reads YFSETQ. CDR3 in amino acids: CASSLAGEYEQYF. The DNA of the CDR3 is TGCGCCAGCAGCTTGGCCGGGGAATACGAGCAGTACTTC.

This clone was detected only a few times. This chain connects TRBV5-6 to TRBJ2-5; 7 bases match TRBD2. V lost 4 bases and J lost 5; bases outside the gene matches: 8. From germline, CDR1 is SGHDT and CDR2 YYEEEE. This CDR3 has 14 amino acids. The CDR3 is CASSPGGGAETQYF. In nucleotides, the CDR3 is TGTGCCAGCAGCCCTGGCGGGGGTGCGGAGACCCAGTACTTC. Variable domain in full (rest from reference TRBV5-6 and TRBJ2-5): DAGVTQSPTHLIKTRGQQVTLRCSPKSGHDTVSWYQQALGQGPQFIFQYYEEEERQRGNFPDRFSGHQFPNYSSELNVNALLLGDSALYLCASSPGGGAETQYFGPGTRLLVL.

The chain combines TRBV30 with TRBJ2-5; 7 positions agree with TRBD2. CDR1 is GTSNPN and CDR2 is SVGIG in the germline V gene (reference sequence). There are 13 residues in the CDR3. V dropped 2 bases and J dropped 5; count of bases not matched to a gene: 5. The CDR3 DNA sequence: TGTGCCTGGAGTATCCCCGGGGGGGAGACCCAGTACTTC. It specifies CAWSIPGGETQYF. The entire variable domain, with the rest obtained from reference TRBV30 and TRBJ2-5, is as follows: SQTIHQWPATLVQPVGSPLSLECTVEGTSNPNLYWYRQAAGRGLQLLFYSVGIGQISSEVPQNLSASRPQDRQFILSSKKLLLSDSGFYLCAWSIPGGETQYFGPGTRLLVL.

The rearrangement links TRBV5-6 to TRBJ2-7; 7 bases fit TRBD2. Germline loops: CDR1 SGHDT, CDR2 YYEEEE. Trimming removed 4 bases from V and 7 bases from J; junction bases left unmatched: 8. The CDR3 covers 13 residues. The CDR3 region is CASSRGRANEQYF. CDR3 nucleotide sequence: TGTGCCAGCAGCCGTGGGAGGGCCAATGAGCAGTACTTC.

This clone occurred a few times. The V and J genes are TRBV6-5 and TRBJ1-1; no definite D call. V gave up 7 bases and J gave up 5 bases, with 20 bases separating them. This CDR3 contains 15 residues. Germline V CDR1 and CDR2: MNHEY, SVGAGI. CDR3 in DNA: TGTGCCAGCATCGAACGGCGCGGAGGTATGACTGAAGCTTTCTTT. Translating gives CASIERRGGMTEAFF.

The rearrangement joins TRBV28 to TRBJ1-3, with 8 bases identical to TRBD1. Germline V gene sequence: CDR1 MDHEN, CDR2 SYDVKM. This CDR3 has 16 amino acids. The junction had 9 bases not matched to a gene; V was cut back by 5 bases and J by 3 bases. CDR3 sequence (DNA): TGTGCCAGCAGTGCCCCCAGGGGGCGCGGTGGAAACACCATATATTTT. This sequence encodes CASSAPRGRGGNTIYF.

This chain uses TRBV29-1 with TRBJ1-1, with D maybe TRBD1 (5 bases). This CDR3 spans 13 amino acids. Trimming shortened V by 4 bases and J by 0 bases, and 9 bases separated the two germline ends. Per germline, CDR1 SQVTM and CDR2 ANQGSEA. DNA of the CDR3: TGCAGCGTTGGGGGCCGGCTGAACACTGAAGCTTTCTTT. It translates to CSVGGRLNTEAFF.

Comment on this clone: This sample includes further DNA sequences coding for the same CDR3. The V gene is TRBV18, the J gene TRBJ1-5, with a weak D call TRBD1 (5 bases). Between the trimmed V and J ends, which lost 3 bases and 7 bases, there was a span of 7 bases. This CDR3 contains 12 residues. The germline CDR1 and CDR2 sequences are KGHSH and LQKENI. The CDR3 DNA sequence: TGTGCCAGCTCACCCCAGGGACAGCCCCAGCATTTT. This gives the protein CASSPQGQPQHF.

V and J are TRBV27 and TRBJ2-7, with D perhaps TRBD2 (5 bases). Germline lookup yields CDR1 MNHEY and CDR2 SMNVEV (reference sequence). This CDR3 spans 14 amino acids. The V end lost 3 bases, the J end lost 7 bases, and 16 bases lay between the germline ends. CDR3 protein: CASSLNRFSGEQYF. The CDR3 bases are TGTGCCAGCAGTTTGAATAGGTTTTCGGGAGAGCAGTACTTC.

This clone occurred a few times. The genes are TRBV5-4 and TRBJ2-7; D might be TRBD1 (5 bases). Germline lookup yields CDR1 SGHNT and CDR2 YYREEE (reference sequence). V lost 3 bases and J lost 3, with 10 bases in between. The CDR3 totals 13 residues. The CDR3 loop reads CASSSGQSYEQYF. In DNA form, the CDR3 reads TGTGCCAGCAGCTCCGGACAAAGCTACGAGCAGTACTTC. Drawing the rest from reference TRBV5-4 and TRBJ2-7, the complete variable domain is ETGVTQSPTHLIKTRGQQVTLRCSSQSGHNTVSWYQQALGQGPQFIFQYYREEENGRGNFPPRFSGLQFPNYSSELNVNALELDDSALYLCASSSGQSYEQYFGPGTRLTVT.

V usage is TRBV4-1 and J usage is TRBJ1-5, with 9 bases that match TRBD1. The CDR3 loop spans 15 amino acids. The trim removed 3 bases at V and 7 bases at J, leaving 7 bases unmatched. Germline assignment: CDR1 MGHRA and CDR2 YSYEKL. The CDR3: CASSQADRGPQPQHF. CDR3 nucleotides: TGCGCCAGCAGCCAGGCGGACAGGGGACCCCAGCCCCAGCATTTT.

V usage is TRBV19 and J usage is TRBJ2-1; 10 nucleotides agree with TRBD2. This CDR3 contains 15 residues. V lost 4 bases, J lost 3 bases, and 3 bases stayed unmatched. The germline V gene has CDR1 LNHDA and CDR2 SQIVND (reference sequence). The chain's CDR3 is CASSSLAGDYNEQFF. The DNA for the CDR3 is TGTGCCAGTAGTAGCCTAGCGGGGGACTACAATGAGCAGTTCTTC.

The chain uses TRBV6-5 and TRBJ1-5; 7 positions agree with TRBD1. The junction had 8 bases not matched to a gene; V was cut back by 6 bases and J by 9 bases. This CDR3 comprises 13 residues. Germline CDR1 and CDR2: MNHEY and SVGAGI. This chain's CDR3 is CASRQRHRGPQHF. CDR3 coding DNA: TGTGCCAGCAGGCAACGACACAGGGGGCCCCAGCATTTT.

The chain links TRBV7-3 to TRBJ2-2; D is possibly TRBD2 (6 bases). Germline CDR1 reads SGHTA; CDR2 reads FQGTGA. The CDR3 extends over 15 amino acids. V lost 2 bases and J 1 base, leaving 8 bases between the germline ends. The CDR3 here is CASSLAAGNTGELFF. CDR3 coding DNA: TGTGCCAGCAGCTTAGCAGCGGGGAACACCGGGGAGCTGTTTTTT.

The chain uses TRBV5-8 and TRBJ1-5; D call uncertain. Deletions cut 0 bases from V and 0 bases from J, with 13 bases between. This CDR3 has 17 amino acids. CDR1 is SGHTS and CDR2 is YDEGEE in the germline V gene. The CDR3 DNA is TGTGCCAGCAGCTTGGTGTCCCGTTCCTATAGCAATCAGCCCCAGCATTTT. Translated, it gives CASSLVSRSYSNQPQHF.

As for this clone: No conserved phenylalanine or tryptophan is present at the end of the CDR3, so a read error is the likely explanation. The genes are TRBV27 and TRBJ1-1, with D tentatively TRBD1 (5 bases). The CDR3 runs 15 residues. Trimming removed 6 bases at V and 5 bases at J, with 19 bases between. Per the germline V gene, CDR1 is MNHEY and CDR2 is SMNVEV (reference sequence). This CDR3 reads CASSPSGRGRTEAFV. DNA for the CDR3: TGTGCCAGCAGCCCCAGTGGGAGGGGCAGGACTGAAGCTTTCGTT.

V and J are TRBV5-1 and TRBJ1-6, with D unresolved. CDR1 is SGHRS and CDR2 is YFSETQ in the germline V gene. This CDR3 contains 16 residues. Trimming pared 0 bases from V and 10 bases from J, leaving 17 bases between. The CDR3 sequence is CASSLDEGPGNSPLHF. The CDR3 nucleotides read TGCGCCAGCAGCTTGGACGAGGGTCCAGGAAACTCACCCCTCCACTTT.

The V call is TRBV9, the J call TRBJ2-5; TRBD1 matches at 11 bases. Germline assignment: CDR1 SGDLS and CDR2 YYNGEE. The CDR3 extends over 18 amino acids. The V gene end was trimmed by 2 bases and the J gene end by 2 bases; junction bases not matched to a gene: 11. CDR3 amino acids: CASSVGQGGLAFQETQYF. The CDR3 DNA reads as TGTGCCAGCAGCGTGGGACAGGGGGGACTAGCCTTTCAAGAGACCCAGTACTTC. The whole variable domain, remainder taken from reference TRBV9 and TRBJ2-5, is DSGVTQTPKHLITATGQRVTLRCSPRSGDLSVYWYQQSLDQGLQFLIQYYNGEERAKGNILERFSAQQFPDLHSELNLSSLELGDSALYFCASSVGQGGLAFQETQYFGPGTRLLVL.

The V and J genes are TRBV6-1 and TRBJ2-5, with 11 nucleotides matching TRBD2. CDR3 length: 15 residues. Per germline, CDR1 MNHNS and CDR2 SASEGT. V trimming: 7 bases; J trimming: 5 bases; junction bases outside the gene matches: 9. Here the CDR3 DNA reads TGTGCCAGCATTAGAACTAGCGGGAGAAGCGAGACCCAGTACTTC. Residues: CASIRTSGRSETQYF.

Only a few counts were recorded for this clone. This chain's CDR3 is CASSFSGTSYEQYF. The DNA of the CDR3 is TGTGCCAGCAGTTTTAGCGGGACTTCCTACGAGCAGTACTTC. The chain uses TRBV6-6 and TRBJ2-7, with 8 bases that match TRBD2. This CDR3 contains 14 residues. Germline-derived CDR1 and CDR2 are MNHNY and SVGAGI (reference sequence). V dropped 4 bases and J dropped 1; count of bases not matched to a gene: 3.

The J gene is TRBJ1-1, the V gene TRBV9, with 8 bases matching TRBD1. The germline V gene has CDR1 SGDLS and CDR2 YYNGEE. This CDR3 comprises 15 residues. V lost 3 bases and J lost 5; bases outside the gene matches: 9. The CDR3 DNA reads as TGTGCCAGCAGCGGGACAGGGCGCCGGGGAACTGAAGCTTTCTTT. Translation gives CASSGTGRRGTEAFF.

V usage is TRBV5-4 and J usage is TRBJ2-2; TRBD1 agrees at 7 bases. Looked up from germline, CDR1 is SGHNT and CDR2 is YYREEE (reference sequence). This CDR3 region has 16 residues. The V segment lost 4 bases and the J segment 0 bases; nucleotides outside the gene matches: 6. Here the CDR3 DNA reads TGTGCCAGCAGCCAACCGACAGGGCCGAACACCGGGGAGCTGTTTTTT. Translation gives CASSQPTGPNTGELFF.